This TCR beta chain was captured in a study of OX40 agonist ivuxolimab in advanced cancers. Across the study: The study gave patients intravenous ivuxolimab at 0.01 to 10 mg/kg every 2 weeks.

The repertoire was sequenced with immunoSEQ multiplex PCR; TCRdb's copy has only in-frame clones and lacks some. The sample records 69,000 or so clones, 65% to 90% being singletons. This clone has more than one count but fewer than ten. This CDR3 has 13 amino acids. CDR1 is SGHTA, CDR2 FQGNSA, per germline. V shed 5 bases, J shed 4 bases, and the junction held 4 bases outside the gene matches. Sampling of blood occurred at baseline, cycle 4 day 1, and cycle 7 day 1. The receptor comes from an adult with an advanced solid tumor such as melanoma, head and neck, liver or kidney cancer. The sequencing here drew on CD4+ or CD8+ T cells sorted from blood, taken in a trial of the OX40 agonist ivuxolimab. V gene TRBV7-2 combines with J gene TRBJ1-2, with 7 bases identical to TRBD1. CDR3 in amino acids: CASSGDRPYGYTF. CDR3 sequence (DNA): TGTGCCAGCAGCGGGGACAGACCCTATGGCTACACCTTC.